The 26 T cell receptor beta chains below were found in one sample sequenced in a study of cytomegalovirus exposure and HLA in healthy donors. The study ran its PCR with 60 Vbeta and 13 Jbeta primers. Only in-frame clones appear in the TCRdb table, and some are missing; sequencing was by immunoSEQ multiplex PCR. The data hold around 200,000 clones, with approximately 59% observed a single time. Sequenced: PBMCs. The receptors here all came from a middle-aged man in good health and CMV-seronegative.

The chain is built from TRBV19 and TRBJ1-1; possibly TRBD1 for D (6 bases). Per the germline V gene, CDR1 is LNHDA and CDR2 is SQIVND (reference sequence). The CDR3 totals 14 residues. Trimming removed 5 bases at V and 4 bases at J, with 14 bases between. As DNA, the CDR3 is TGTGCCAGTAGTCCACAGGGTAGGGCCACTGAAGCTTTCTTT. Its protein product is CASSPQGRATEAFF.

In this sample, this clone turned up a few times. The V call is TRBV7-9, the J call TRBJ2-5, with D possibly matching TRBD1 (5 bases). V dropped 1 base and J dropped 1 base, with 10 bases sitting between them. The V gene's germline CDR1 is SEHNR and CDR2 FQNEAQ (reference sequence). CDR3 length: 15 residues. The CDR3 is CASSLGDRFQETQYF. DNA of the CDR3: TGTGCCAGCAGCTTAGGCGACAGATTCCAAGAGACCCAGTACTTC.

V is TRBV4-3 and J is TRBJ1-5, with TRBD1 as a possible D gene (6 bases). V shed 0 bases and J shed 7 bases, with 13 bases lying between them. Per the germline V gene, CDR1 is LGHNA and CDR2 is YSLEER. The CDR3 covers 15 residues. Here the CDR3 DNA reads TGCGCCAGCAGCCAAGATATGGGGGCGCCACAGCCCCAGCATTTT. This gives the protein CASSQDMGAPQPQHF.

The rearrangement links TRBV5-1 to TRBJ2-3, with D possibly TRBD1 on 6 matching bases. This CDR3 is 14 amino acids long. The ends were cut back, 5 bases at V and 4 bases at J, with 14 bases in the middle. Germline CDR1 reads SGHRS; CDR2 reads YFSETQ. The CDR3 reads CASRLQGQADTQYF. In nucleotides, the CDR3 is TGCGCCAGCAGGCTACAGGGTCAGGCAGATACGCAGTATTTT.

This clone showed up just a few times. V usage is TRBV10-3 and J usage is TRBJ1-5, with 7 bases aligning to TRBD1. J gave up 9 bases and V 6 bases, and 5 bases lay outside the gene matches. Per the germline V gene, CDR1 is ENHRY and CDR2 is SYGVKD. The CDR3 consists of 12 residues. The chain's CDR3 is CAISETGTPQHF. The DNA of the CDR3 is TGTGCCATCAGCGAGACAGGGACGCCCCAGCATTTT.

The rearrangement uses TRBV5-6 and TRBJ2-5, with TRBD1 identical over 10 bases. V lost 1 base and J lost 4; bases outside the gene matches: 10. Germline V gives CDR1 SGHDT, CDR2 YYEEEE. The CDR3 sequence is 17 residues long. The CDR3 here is CASSLSLDRGLGETQYF. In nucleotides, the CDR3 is TGTGCCAGCAGCTTGAGTCTTGACAGGGGGCTCGGAGAGACCCAGTACTTC.

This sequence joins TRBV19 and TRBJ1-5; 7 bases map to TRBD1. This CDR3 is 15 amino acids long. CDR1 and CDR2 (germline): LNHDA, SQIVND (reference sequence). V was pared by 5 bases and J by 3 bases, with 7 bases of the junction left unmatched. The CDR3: CASSAPDRNNQPQHF. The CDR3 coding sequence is TGTGCCAGTAGTGCACCGGACAGGAACAATCAGCCCCAGCATTTT.

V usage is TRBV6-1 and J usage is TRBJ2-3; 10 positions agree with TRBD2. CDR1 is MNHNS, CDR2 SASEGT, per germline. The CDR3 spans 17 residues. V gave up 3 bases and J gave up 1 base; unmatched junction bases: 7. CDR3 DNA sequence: TGTGCCAGCAGTGATTCGGAAACTAGCGGGGGCACAGATACGCAGTATTTT. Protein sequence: CASSDSETSGGTDTQYF.

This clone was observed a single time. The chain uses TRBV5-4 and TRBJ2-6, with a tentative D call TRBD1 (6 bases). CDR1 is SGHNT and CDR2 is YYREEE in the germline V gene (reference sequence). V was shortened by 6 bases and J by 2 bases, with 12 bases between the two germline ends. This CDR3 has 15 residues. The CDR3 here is CASTTHRAGANVLTF. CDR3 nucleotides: TGTGCCAGCACCACGCACAGGGCTGGGGCCAACGTCCTGACTTTC. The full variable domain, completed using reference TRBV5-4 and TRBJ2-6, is ETGVTQSPTHLIKTRGQQVTLRCSSQSGHNTVSWYQQALGQGPQFIFQYYREEENGRGNFPPRFSGLQFPNYSSELNVNALELDDSALYLCASTTHRAGANVLTFGAGSRLTVL.

The CDR3 DNA reads as TGTGCCAGCAGCGCCATGGACACCAGAGCTAATTCACCCCTCCACTTT. It is translated as CASSAMDTRANSPLHF. V is TRBV7-2 and J is TRBJ1-6; D might be TRBD1 (5 bases). The V end was cut by 5 bases, the J end by 6 bases, with 17 bases between. This CDR3 spans 16 amino acids. The germline V gene has CDR1 SGHTA and CDR2 FQGNSA.

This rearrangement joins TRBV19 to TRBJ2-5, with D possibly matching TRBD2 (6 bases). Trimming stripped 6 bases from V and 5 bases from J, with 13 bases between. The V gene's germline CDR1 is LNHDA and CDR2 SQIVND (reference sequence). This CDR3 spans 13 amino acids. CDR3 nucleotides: TGTGCCAGTAGAACTAGCCCCCGGGAGACCCAGTACTTC. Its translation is CASRTSPRETQYF.

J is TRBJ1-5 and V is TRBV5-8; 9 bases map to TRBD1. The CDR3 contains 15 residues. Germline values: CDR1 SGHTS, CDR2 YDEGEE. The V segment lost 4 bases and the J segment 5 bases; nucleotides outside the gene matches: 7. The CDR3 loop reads CASSQGTGYDQPQHF. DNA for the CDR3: TGTGCCAGCAGCCAAGGGACAGGGTACGATCAGCCCCAGCATTTT. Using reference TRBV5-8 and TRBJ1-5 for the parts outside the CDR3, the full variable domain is EAGVTQSPTHLIKTRGQQATLRCSPISGHTSVYWYQQALGLGLQFLLWYDEGEERNRGNFPPRFSGRQFPNYSSELNVNALELEDSALYLCASSQGTGYDQPQHFGDGTRLSIL.

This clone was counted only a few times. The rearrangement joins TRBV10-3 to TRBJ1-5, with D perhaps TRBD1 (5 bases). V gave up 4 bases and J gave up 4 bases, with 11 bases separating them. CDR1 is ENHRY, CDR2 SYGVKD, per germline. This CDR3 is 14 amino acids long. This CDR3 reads CAISARTSNQPQHF. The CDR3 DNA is TGTGCCATCAGTGCAAGGACATCGAATCAGCCCCAGCATTTT.

The CDR3 coding sequence is TGTGCCAGCAGCGCGGGAGGGGGGGCCTACAATGAGCAGTTCTTC. This encodes CASSAGGGAYNEQFF. The chain employs TRBV7-2 and TRBJ2-1, with TRBD2 matching 9 bases. Losses at the gene ends were 5 bases for V and 2 bases for J; bases not matched to a gene: 4. CDR1 and CDR2 (germline): SGHTA, FQGNSA. This CDR3 contains 15 residues.

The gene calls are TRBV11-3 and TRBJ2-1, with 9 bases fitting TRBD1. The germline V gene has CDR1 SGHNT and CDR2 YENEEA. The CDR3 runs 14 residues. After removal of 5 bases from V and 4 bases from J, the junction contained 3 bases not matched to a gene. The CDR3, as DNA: TGTGCCAGCAGCACAGGGGGCGAGTACAATGAGCAGTTCTTC. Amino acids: CASSTGGEYNEQFF.

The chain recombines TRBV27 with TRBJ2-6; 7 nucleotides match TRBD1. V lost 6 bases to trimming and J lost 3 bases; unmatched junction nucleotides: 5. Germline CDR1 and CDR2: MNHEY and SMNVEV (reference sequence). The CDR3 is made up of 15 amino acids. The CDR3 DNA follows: TGTGCCAGCAGACGCACAGGGGATGGGGCCAACGTCCTGACTTTC. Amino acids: CASRRTGDGANVLTF.

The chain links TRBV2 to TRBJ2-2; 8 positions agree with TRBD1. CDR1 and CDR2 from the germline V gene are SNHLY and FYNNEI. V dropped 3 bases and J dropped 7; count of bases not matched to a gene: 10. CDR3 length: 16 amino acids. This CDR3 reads CASSEIPQGAGGELFF. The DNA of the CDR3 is TGTGCCAGCAGTGAGATCCCGCAGGGGGCGGGCGGGGAGCTGTTTTTT. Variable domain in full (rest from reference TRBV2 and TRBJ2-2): EPEVTQTPSHQVTQMGQEVILRCVPISNHLYFYWYRQILGQKVEFLVSFYNNEISEKSEIFDDQFSVERPDGSNFTLKIRSTKLEDSAMYFCASSEIPQGAGGELFFGEGSRLTVL.

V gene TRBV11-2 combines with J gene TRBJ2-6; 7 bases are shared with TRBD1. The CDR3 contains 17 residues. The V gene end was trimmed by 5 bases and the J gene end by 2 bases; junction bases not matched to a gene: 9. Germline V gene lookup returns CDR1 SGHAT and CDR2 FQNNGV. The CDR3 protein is CASSPRTGIPGANVLTF. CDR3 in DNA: TGTGCCAGCAGCCCCCGGACAGGTATCCCTGGGGCCAACGTCCTGACTTTC.

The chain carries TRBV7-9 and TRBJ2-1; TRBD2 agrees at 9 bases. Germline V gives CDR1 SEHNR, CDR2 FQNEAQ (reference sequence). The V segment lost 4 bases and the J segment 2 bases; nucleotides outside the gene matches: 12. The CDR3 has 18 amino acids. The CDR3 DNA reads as TGTGCCAGCAGCTCCGATACGCCGACTAGCGGAGCCTACAATGAGCAGTTCTTC. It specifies CASSSDTPTSGAYNEQFF.

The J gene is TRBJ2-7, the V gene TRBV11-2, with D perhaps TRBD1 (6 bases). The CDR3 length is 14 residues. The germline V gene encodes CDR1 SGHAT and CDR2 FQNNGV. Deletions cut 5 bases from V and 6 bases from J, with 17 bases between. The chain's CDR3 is CASSPDRSYTEQYF. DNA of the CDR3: TGTGCCAGCAGCCCCGACAGGAGCTATACCGAGCAGTACTTC.

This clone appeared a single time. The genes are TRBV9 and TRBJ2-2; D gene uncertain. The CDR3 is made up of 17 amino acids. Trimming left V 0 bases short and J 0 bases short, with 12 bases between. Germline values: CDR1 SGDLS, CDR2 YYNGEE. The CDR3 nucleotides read TGTGCCAGCAGCGTAGGGCTCCCGCTTGCGAACACCGGGGAGCTGTTTTTT. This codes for CASSVGLPLANTGELFF.

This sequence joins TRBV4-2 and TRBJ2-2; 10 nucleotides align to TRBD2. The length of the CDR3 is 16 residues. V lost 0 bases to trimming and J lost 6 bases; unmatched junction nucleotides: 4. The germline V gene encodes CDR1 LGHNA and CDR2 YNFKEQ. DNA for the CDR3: TGTGCCAGCAGCCAAGATCCTAGCGGGAGTGCCGGGGAGCTGTTTTTT. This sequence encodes CASSQDPSGSAGELFF.

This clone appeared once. CDR3 sequence: CASSWRRGYGGYTF. CDR3 coding DNA: TGCGCCAGCAGCTGGCGCAGGGGTTACGGGGGCTACACCTTC. The rearrangement joins TRBV5-1 to TRBJ1-2, with D tentatively TRBD1 (6 bases). Trimming took 3 bases from V and 8 from J, leaving 17 bases between them. The CDR3 is made up of 14 amino acids. Germline loops: CDR1 SGHRS, CDR2 YFSETQ. Looking up the rest from reference TRBV5-1 and TRBJ1-2 gives the full variable domain: KAGVTQTPRYLIKTRGQQVTLSCSPISGHRSVSWYQQTPGQGLQFLFEYFSETQRNKGNFPGRFSGRQFSNSRSEMNVSTLELGDSALYLCASSWRRGYGGYTFGSGTRLTVV.

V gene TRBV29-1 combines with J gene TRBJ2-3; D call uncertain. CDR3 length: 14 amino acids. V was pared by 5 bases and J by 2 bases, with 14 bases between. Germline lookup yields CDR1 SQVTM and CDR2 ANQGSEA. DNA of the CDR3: TGCAGCGTTATAAACCGACTTCTCACAGATACGCAGTATTTT. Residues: CSVINRLLTDTQYF.

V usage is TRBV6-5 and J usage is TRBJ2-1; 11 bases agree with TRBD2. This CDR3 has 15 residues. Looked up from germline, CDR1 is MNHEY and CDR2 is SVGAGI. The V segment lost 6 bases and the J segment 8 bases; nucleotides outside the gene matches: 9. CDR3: CASRTPGLAADEQFF. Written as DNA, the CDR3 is TGTGCCAGCAGAACACCGGGACTAGCGGCGGATGAGCAGTTCTTC.

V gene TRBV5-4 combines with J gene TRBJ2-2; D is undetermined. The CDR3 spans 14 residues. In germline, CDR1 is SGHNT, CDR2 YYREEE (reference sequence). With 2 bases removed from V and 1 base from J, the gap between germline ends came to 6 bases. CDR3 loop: CASSLSLNTGELFF. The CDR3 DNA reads TGTGCCAGCAGCTTATCTTTGAACACCGGGGAGCTGTTTTTT.